A few counts support the clone carrying this TCR beta chain. This record comes from a study of T-cell memory formation after mild COVID-19. CDR1 and CDR2 from the germline V gene are LGHNA and YNFKEQ. The V gene lost 1 base and the J gene lost 7 bases, with 17 bases spanning the gap. The CDR3 contains 16 residues. TCRdb ran MiXCR on the 5' RACE reads and lists one entry per CDR3 protein. The repertoire consists of about 500,000 distinct CDR3 sequences, with about a fifth occurring once and the leading ten covering around 13%. Input material: PBMCs or a T cell subset sorted from them (not recorded which). The chain is built from TRBV4-2 and TRBJ1-5; D gene uncertain. This receptor was identified in an adult woman who had mild COVID-19 (a few samples of this study predate the infection). Cell type and time point are not known. CDR3 nucleotide sequence: TGTGCCAGCAGCCAAGTGTCCGGGGTTGGAAAACAGCCCCAGCATTTT. Translation: CASSQVSGVGKQPQHF.